The source of this T cell receptor (beta chain) is a study of cytomegalovirus exposure and HLA in healthy donors. This CDR3 region has 16 residues. Germline trimming cut 6 bases from V and 1 base from J; bases unmatched to any gene: 7. CDR1 is SNHLY, CDR2 FYNNEI, per germline. Primers: 60 Vbeta forward and 13 Jbeta reverse. The repertoire was sequenced with immunoSEQ multiplex PCR; TCRdb's copy has only in-frame clones and lacks some. This table lists about 130,000 clones. The TCR comes from a woman in her sixties or seventies in good health and CMV-seronegative. Sequencing was performed on PBMCs. The V call is TRBV2, the J call TRBJ1-5; 9 bases agree with TRBD1. CDR3 nucleotide sequence: TGTGCCAGCAGCTTCACCGGGACAGGGAGCAATCAGCCCCAGCATTTT. Its protein is CASSFTGTGSNQPQHF.